The T cell receptor (beta chain) described here comes from a study of blood T cell repertoires in COVID-19. V was clipped by 4 bases and J by 10 bases; unmatched bases: 9. Germline CDR1 SGHRS, CDR2 YFSETQ. The CDR3 has 15 amino acids. Data came from immunoSEQ multiplex PCR; TCRdb stores just in-frame clones and leaves some out. The top ten clones hold roughly 4.5% of a sample with about 41,000 clones, 87% of them seen once. The source is a man between 60 and 70 years old with acute or convalescent COVID-19. Sample: peripheral blood. The chain is built from TRBV5-1 and TRBJ1-6; 9 nucleotides match TRBD1. CDR3 amino acids: CASSLEGQGKSPLHF. For the CDR3, the DNA is TGCGCCAGCAGCCTTGAAGGACAGGGGAAATCACCCCTCCACTTT.